This T cell receptor beta chain was sequenced in a study of T cell responses to AZD1222 COVID-19 vaccine. Findings and limits, study-wide: There were mostly white British donors and more females than males, and clonal diversity was possibly underestimated. Close to half of spike-specific TCRs reportedly recognize unmutated variant regions. Just a handful of AZD1222 recipients tested seropositive at baseline. Vaccine-related CD4 TCRs covered spike, predominating at 160-218 and 743-854.

This CDR3 region has 14 residues. The germline gives CDR1 SGDLS, CDR2 YYNGEE. Trimming at V came to 0 bases and at J to 3 bases, leaving 0 bases not matched to a gene. Note on this clone: Its antigen is still unknown.

The assay was immunoSEQ multiplex PCR, and TCRdb's table has in-frame clones only and misses some. The sample records some 110,000 clones, 88% being singletons. V is TRBV9 and J is TRBJ2-1; 7 bases map to TRBD1. The clonotype originates from an adult in good health. The source material was peripheral blood, sampled on day 0 of AZD1222 vaccination. This chain's CDR3 is CASSVGDSYNEQFF. The CDR3, as DNA: TGTGCCAGCAGCGTAGGGGACAGCTACAATGAGCAGTTCTTC.